Listed below are T cell receptor beta chains from one sample, sequenced in a study of shared clonotypes between healthy human individuals. Assay: immunoSEQ multiplex PCR; the TCRdb copy retains only in-frame clones and omits some. The sample includes some 740,000 clones, 80% to 95% of them seen just once. The specimen sequenced was naive CD8+ T cells sorted from blood. These receptors came from a man aged 25 to 45 in good health. The CDR3 runs from the conserved cysteine through the conserved F or W. A D gene is named only where the DNA matches it firmly. Clone size, where shown, is once, few, many, or a class for clones that have expanded.

CATSPRGTGGRTGELFF,TGTGCCACCAGCCCCCGGGGGACAGGGGGGCGGACCGGGGAGCTGTTTTTT,TRBJ2-2,NA,TRBD1,TRBV15
CASSFQRGINNEQFF,TGTGCCAGCAGCTTCCAAAGGGGGATTAACAATGAGCAGTTCTTC,TRBJ2-1,NA,NA,TRBV7-6
CASSLSREGQPQHF,TGTGCCAGCAGTTTATCCCGGGAGGGTCAGCCCCAGCATTTT,TRBJ1-5,NA,NA,TRBV27
CASSMPGTGNNEQFF,TGTGCCAGCAGTATGCCCGGGACAGGGAACAATGAGCAGTTCTTC,TRBJ2-1,NA,TRBD1,TRBV6-6
CASTIPWTDNQPQHF,TGTGCCAGCACTATACCCTGGACAGATAATCAGCCCCAGCATTTT,TRBJ1-5,NA,NA,TRBV6-5
CASGPEGLEQYF,TGTGCCAGCGGGCCGGAGGGCCTGGAGCAGTACTTC,TRBJ2-7,NA,NA,TRBV9
CASSHRGTYEQYF,TGCGCCAGCAGCCACCGGGGGACCTACGAGCAGTACTTC,TRBJ2-7,few,NA,TRBV4-1
CASSPKGGGPQETQYF,TGTGCCAGCAGCCCAAAGGGGGGCGGGCCCCAAGAGACCCAGTACTTC,TRBJ2-5,NA,NA,TRBV7-6
CASSPGARGEYVYHEQFF,TGTGCCAGCTCCCCAGGTGCCCGGGGGGAGTATGTGTATCATGAGCAGTTCTTC,TRBJ2-1,NA,TRBD2,TRBV2
CASSQGDSTSGNTIYF,TGTGCCAGCAGCCAAGGCGACAGTACGTCTGGAAACACCATATATTTT,TRBJ1-3,NA,NA,TRBV4-2
CASSSGQGSSYEQYF,TGTGCCAGCAGTTCGGGACAGGGGAGCTCCTACGAGCAGTACTTC,TRBJ2-7,NA,TRBD1,TRBV28
CASSQDLGGEITGELFF,TGTGCCAGCAGCCAAGATTTAGGGGGCGAGATCACCGGGGAGCTGTTTTTT,TRBJ2-2,NA,TRBD1,TRBV14
CASSLAGTGDNEKLFF,TGTGCCAGCAGCTTAGCGGGGACAGGGGATAATGAAAAACTGTTTTTT,TRBJ1-4,NA,TRBD1,TRBV7-8
CASSPRTSGMNTGELFF,TGTGCCAGCAGCCCCCGGACTAGCGGGATGAACACCGGGGAGCTGTTTTTT,TRBJ2-2,NA,TRBD2,TRBV11-3
CASSSGVVTEAFF,TGTGCCAGCAGCTCGGGCGTAGTCACTGAAGCTTTCTTT,TRBJ1-1,NA,NA,TRBV13
CASIEGISSYNEQFF,TGTGCCAGCATCGAGGGGATAAGCTCCTACAATGAGCAGTTCTTC,TRBJ2-1,NA,NA,TRBV5-8
CASRKFPGLQETQYF,TGTGCCAGCAGAAAGTTCCCGGGGCTTCAAGAGACCCAGTACTTC,TRBJ2-5,NA,NA,TRBV27
CASSIVPGSIYGYTF,TGTGCCAGTAGTATAGTCCCAGGCTCTATCTATGGCTACACCTTC,TRBJ1-2,NA,NA,TRBV19
CAWRAEPAYEQYF,TGTGCCTGGAGAGCGGAACCGGCCTACGAGCAGTACTTC,TRBJ2-7,NA,NA,TRBV30
CATSRDVGSGSSYEQFF,TGTGCCACCAGCAGAGATGTCGGGAGCGGGAGTTCTTACGAGCAGTTCTTC,TRBJ2-1,NA,TRBD2,TRBV15
CASSYYGRGEQYF,TGTGCCAGCAGCTATTACGGGAGGGGCGAGCAGTACTTC,TRBJ2-7,NA,TRBD2,TRBV5-5
CASSVRGNQPQHF,TGTGCCAGCAGCGTAAGGGGCAATCAGCCCCAGCATTTT,TRBJ1-5,NA,NA,TRBV6-1
CASSLYPQGTINEQFF,TGTGCCAGCAGTTTATACCCCCAAGGTACAATTAATGAGCAGTTCTTC,TRBJ2-1,NA,NA,TRBV27
CASSLMNRGYNEQFF,TGTGCCAGCAGCTTAATGAACAGGGGCTACAATGAGCAGTTCTTC,TRBJ2-1,once,TRBD1,TRBV11-3
CASSFRGGAAQETQYF,TGTGCCAGCAGTTTTCGGGGGGGAGCGGCACAAGAGACCCAGTACTTC,TRBJ2-5,NA,TRBD2,TRBV28
CASSLAGLGYEQYF,TGTGCCAGCAGCTTAGCAGGGCTAGGATACGAGCAGTACTTC,TRBJ2-7,NA,NA,TRBV7-6
CASMERGVSHEQYF,TGTGCCAGCATGGAGCGCGGGGTCTCCCACGAGCAGTACTTC,TRBJ2-7,NA,NA,TRBV7-9
CASRASGSYEQYF,TGCGCCAGCAGGGCTAGCGGCTCCTACGAGCAGTACTTC,TRBJ2-7,NA,TRBD2,TRBV10-2
CASTLGPRNEQFF,TGTGCCAGCACTCTGGGCCCAAGAAATGAGCAGTTCTTC,TRBJ2-1,NA,NA,TRBV7-9
CASSIDLGEDQRFF,TGTGCCAGTAGTATAGATCTTGGGGAGGACCAGCGGTTCTTC,TRBJ2-1,NA,NA,TRBV19
CASSLDLAGGPRRSYEQYF,TGTGCCAGCAGTTTAGATCTAGCGGGAGGGCCCCGACGCTCCTACGAGCAGTACTTC,TRBJ2-7,NA,TRBD2,TRBV28
CASSPRVSSGNTIYF,TGTGCCAGCAGCCCCCGGGTCTCGTCCGGAAACACCATATATTTT,TRBJ1-3,few,NA,TRBV9
CSVREENTEAFF,TGCAGCGTTCGAGAGGAGAACACTGAAGCTTTCTTT,TRBJ1-1,NA,NA,TRBV29-1
CASSSILGQGKTGELFF,TGTGCCAGTAGTTCAATTTTGGGACAGGGGAAAACCGGGGAGCTGTTTTTT,TRBJ2-2,NA,TRBD1,TRBV19
CASRTGAEQYF,TGCGCCAGCAGGACAGGGGCCGAGCAGTACTTC,TRBJ2-7,NA,TRBD1,TRBV10-2
CASSADHSGSQYF,TGCGCCAGCAGCGCGGACCACAGTGGGTCCCAGTACTTC,TRBJ2-5,NA,NA,TRBV5-1
CASSLAGQIQETQYF,TGTGCCAGCAGTTTAGCAGGGCAGATCCAAGAGACCCAGTACTTC,TRBJ2-5,NA,NA,TRBV28
CSVGTENTGELFF,TGCAGCGTTGGGACGGAGAACACCGGGGAGCTGTTTTTT,TRBJ2-2,NA,NA,TRBV29-1
CASSEDSTDTQYF,TGTGCCAGCAGCGAGGACAGCACAGATACGCAGTATTTT,TRBJ2-3,NA,NA,TRBV2
CASSPKGQGQFF,TGTGCCAGCAGCCCTAAGGGACAAGGGCAGTTCTTC,TRBJ2-1,NA,NA,TRBV6-1
CASSQDEPTDHQPQHF,TGCGCCAGCAGCCAAGATGAACCGACAGACCATCAGCCCCAGCATTTT,TRBJ1-5,NA,NA,TRBV4-1